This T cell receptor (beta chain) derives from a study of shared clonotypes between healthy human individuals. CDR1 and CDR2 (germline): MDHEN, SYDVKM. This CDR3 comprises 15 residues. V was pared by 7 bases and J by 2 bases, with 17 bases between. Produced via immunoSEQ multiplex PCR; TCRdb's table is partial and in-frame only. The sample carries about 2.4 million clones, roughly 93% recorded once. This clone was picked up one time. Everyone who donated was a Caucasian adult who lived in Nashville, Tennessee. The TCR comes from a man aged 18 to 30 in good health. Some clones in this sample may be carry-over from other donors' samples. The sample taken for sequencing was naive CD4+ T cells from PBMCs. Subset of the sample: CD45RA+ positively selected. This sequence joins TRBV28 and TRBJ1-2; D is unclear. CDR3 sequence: CASNGSDGRNYGYTF. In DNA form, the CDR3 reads TGTGCCAGCAACGGATCCGACGGCCGGAACTATGGCTACACCTTC.